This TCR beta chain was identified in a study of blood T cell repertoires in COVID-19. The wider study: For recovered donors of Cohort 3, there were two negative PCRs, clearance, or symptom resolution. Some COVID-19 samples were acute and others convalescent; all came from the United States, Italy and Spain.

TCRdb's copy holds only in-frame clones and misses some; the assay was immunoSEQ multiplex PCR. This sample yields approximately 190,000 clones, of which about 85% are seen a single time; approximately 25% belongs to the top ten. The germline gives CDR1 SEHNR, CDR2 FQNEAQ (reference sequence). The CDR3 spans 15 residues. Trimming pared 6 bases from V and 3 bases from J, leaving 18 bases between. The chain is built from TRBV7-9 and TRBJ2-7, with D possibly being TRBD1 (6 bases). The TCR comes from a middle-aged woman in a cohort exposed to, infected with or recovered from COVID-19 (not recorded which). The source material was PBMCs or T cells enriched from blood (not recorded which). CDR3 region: CASSPQGNKGYEQYF. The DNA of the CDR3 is TGTGCCAGCAGTCCACAGGGAAACAAAGGCTACGAGCAGTACTTC.